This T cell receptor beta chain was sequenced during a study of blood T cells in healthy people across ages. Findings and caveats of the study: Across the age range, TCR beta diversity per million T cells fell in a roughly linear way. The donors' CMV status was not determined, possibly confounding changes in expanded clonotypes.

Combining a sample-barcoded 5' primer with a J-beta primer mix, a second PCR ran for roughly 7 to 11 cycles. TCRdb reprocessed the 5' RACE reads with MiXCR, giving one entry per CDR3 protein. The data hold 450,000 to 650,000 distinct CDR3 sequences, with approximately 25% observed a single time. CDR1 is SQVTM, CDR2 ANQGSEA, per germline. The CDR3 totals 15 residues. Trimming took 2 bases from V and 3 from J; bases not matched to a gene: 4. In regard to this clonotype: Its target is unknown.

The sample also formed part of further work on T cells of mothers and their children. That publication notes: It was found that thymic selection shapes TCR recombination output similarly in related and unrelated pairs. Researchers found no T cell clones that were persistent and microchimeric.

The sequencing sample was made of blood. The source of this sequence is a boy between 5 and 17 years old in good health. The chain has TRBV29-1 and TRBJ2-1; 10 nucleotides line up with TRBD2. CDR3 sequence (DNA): TGCAGCGTTGAACGCCCTAGCGGGGGCTACAATGAGCAGTTCTTC. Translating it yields CSVERPSGGYNEQFF.